This TCR beta chain was identified in a study of metastatic and nonmetastatic thyroid tumors. At the level of the study: Malignant thyroid and benign thyroid patients provided blood and tumor or nodule tissue whose repertoires were compared.

As processed by the authors: For papillary thyroid cancer, a distant-metastasis classifier was constructed from CDR3 differences observed across clinicopathological groups. TCRdb re-clonotyped the PCR reads via MiXCR. What appears here as the V and J calls and clone size reflects TCRdb's work, not the paper's. The sample lists under 95,000 clones; over 9.5% were seen once. Every patient underwent thyroid surgery untreated. This clone has at least ten counts. CDR1 is MGHDK and CDR2 is SYGVNS in the germline V gene. The CDR3 spans 16 residues. V dropped 0 bases and J dropped 5 bases, with 16 bases sitting between them.

The clonotype was recovered from a female donor with papillary thyroid cancer or a benign thyroid nodule (not recorded which). Some clones in this sample may be carry-over from other donors' samples. Sequencing was carried out using blood. The chain uses TRBV25-1 and TRBJ2-5; D is perhaps TRBD1 (5 bases). The CDR3 nucleotides are TGTGCCAGCAGTGAATATGGTGCAGGGATGGACGAGACCCAGTACTTC. Its protein is CASSEYGAGMDETQYF.